This T cell receptor beta chain came from a study of cytomegalovirus exposure and HLA in healthy donors. Data came from immunoSEQ multiplex PCR; TCRdb stores just in-frame clones and leaves some out. Of about 130,000 clones in the sample, 89% are singletons; the top ten hold roughly 9.3%. The CDR3 is made up of 13 amino acids. Germline V gives CDR1 SGHTA, CDR2 FQGNSA. The J segment lost 5 bases and the V segment lost 7 bases, leaving 7 bases of the junction unmatched. The genes are TRBV7-2 and TRBJ2-5; 7 nucleotides match TRBD1. The sequence came from a woman between 18 and 29 years old in good health and CMV-seropositive. What was sequenced was PBMCs. The CDR3 loop reads CASKLTGFETQYF. The CDR3 DNA reads as TGTGCCAGCAAGCTGACAGGGTTTGAGACCCAGTACTTC.